The clone carrying this T cell receptor beta chain was recorded a few times. Its matching antigen is unknown. This record comes from a study of cytomegalovirus exposure and HLA in healthy donors. The PCR made use of 60 Vbeta and 13 Jbeta primers. Produced via immunoSEQ multiplex PCR; TCRdb's table is partial and in-frame only. The sample yields 100,000 to 150,000 clones, 77% seen once. Overall study results and limits: For most TCR beta V segments, an earlier analysis put the productive rate at about 87% or about 30% of the time. Approximately 17,000 TCR beta sequences were associated with HLA alleles at 0.05 false discovery rate in a later analysis. Immune exposure data for these donors was limited to CMV serostatus.

V was trimmed by 5 bases and J by 1 base, leaving 18 bases between them. Germline CDR1 SGHAT, CDR2 FQNNGV. The CDR3 consists of 17 residues. This chain links TRBV11-2 with TRBJ2-4; D is perhaps TRBD1 (5 bases). This clonotype originated in a woman aged 40-49 years in good health and CMV-seropositive. Material for sequencing was PBMCs. The CDR3 DNA reads TGTGCCAGCAGCCGGCAGGGATTCGGATTTGCCAAAAACATTCAGTACTTC. Translation gives CASSRQGFGFAKNIQYF. Based on the CDR3 plus reference TRBV11-2 and TRBJ2-4, the full variable domain is EAGVAQSPRYKIIEKRQSVAFWCNPISGHATLYWYQQILGQGPKLLIQFQNNGVVDDSQLPKDRFSAERLKGVDSTLKIQPAKLEDSAVYLCASSRQGFGFAKNIQYFGAGTRLSVL.